This T cell receptor (beta chain) originates from a study of blood T cell repertoires in COVID-19. Study overall: The United States, Italy and Spain provided the acute and convalescent COVID-19 samples. PBMCs, B-cell-depleted T cells, or T cells were the source of the cDNA or gDNA that made up the material.

Authors' data handling: For nucleated cells, counts were estimated from reference gene primer amplification. Assay used: immunoSEQ multiplex PCR; TCRdb lists only in-frame clones, some missing. D and trimming come from the DNA, and the V and J calls and clone size come from that table. The data contain 130,000 to 150,000 clones, around 90% of them singletons. CDR3 size: 21 residues. Losses at the gene ends were 8 bases for V and 3 bases for J; bases not matched to a gene: 28. Looked up from germline, CDR1 is LNHDA and CDR2 is SQIVND (reference sequence). The sequenced sample was peripheral blood. This TCR was sampled from a woman between 45 and 60 years old with acute or convalescent COVID-19. The V gene is TRBV19, the J gene TRBJ1-5; 7 bases fit TRBD1. The CDR3 reads CASHQRPPKYRADRDNQPQHF. CDR3 DNA: TGTGCCAGTCACCAACGCCCTCCCAAGTATCGGGCTGACAGGGACAATCAGCCCCAGCATTTT.